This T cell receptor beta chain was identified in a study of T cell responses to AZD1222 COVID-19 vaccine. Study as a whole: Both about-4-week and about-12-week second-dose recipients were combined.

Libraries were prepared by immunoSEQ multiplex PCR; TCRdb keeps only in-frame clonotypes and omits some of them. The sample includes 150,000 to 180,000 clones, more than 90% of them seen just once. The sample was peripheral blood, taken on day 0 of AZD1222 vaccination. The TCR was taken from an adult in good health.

CDR3 coding DNA: TGTGCCAGCAGCCCGGTCGGGGATGCCTTTAACACTGAAGCTTTCTTT. It codes for CASSPVGDAFNTEAFF. V and J are TRBV5-5 and TRBJ1-1; no clear D. Germline CDR1 and CDR2: SGHKS and YYEKEE (reference sequence). CDR3 size: 16 residues. Trimming pared 4 bases from V and 2 bases from J, leaving 18 bases between.